This T cell receptor beta chain was captured by sequencing in a study of blood T cell repertoires in COVID-19. Across the whole study: Sample material is recorded as cDNA or gDNA derived from T cells, B-cell-depleted T cells, or PBMCs.

The assay was immunoSEQ multiplex PCR, and TCRdb's table has in-frame clones only and misses some. In the table there are 75,000 or so clones, 87% of which are singletons. Sequencing input: peripheral blood. The source is a woman of 80 years or more with active or convalescent COVID-19.

In DNA, the CDR3 is TGCGCCAGCAGCCAAGATGCGGAATACCAAGAGACCCAGTACTTC. Its translation: CASSQDAEYQETQYF. J is TRBJ2-5 and V is TRBV4-3; D is undetermined. The CDR3 contains 15 residues. Trimming took 0 bases from V and 0 from J, leaving 8 bases between them. CDR1 and CDR2 (germline): LGHNA, YSLEER.